This TCR beta chain was identified during a study of cytomegalovirus exposure and HLA in healthy donors (TCRdb year 2017). Regarding the research as a whole: An earlier analysis of 587 of the donors reported about 260 Gb of sequence data and about 120 million unique TCR beta sequences obtained from approximately 180 million T cells. The study aimed to test whether signatures of past pathogen exposure could be identified by cataloging public T cell receptors. The study profiled the T cell repertoires of some 610 subjects by immunosequencing and related them to cytomegalovirus serostatus. Class I and class II HLA loci were covered by the typing at four-digit resolution. Several DR-DQ haplotypes were treated as single units for association and clustering because of strong linkage in the cohort. An earlier analysis of nearly 600 of the donors applied high-throughput TCR beta sequencing to assess whether each TCR beta V gene segment acted as functional or pseudogenic. Of the 300 to 450 genotyped donors, approximately 81% were placed in the genetic ancestry cluster associated with self-reported Caucasian donors. Along with the approximately 700-subject first cohort, a separate validation cohort of over a hundred different subjects was used. In a later analysis, previously published TCR beta repertoires from 670 or so donors were re-analyzed and high-resolution HLA genotyping was added so that TCR occurrence patterns could be studied. The number of typed donors differed by locus: roughly 629-640 for A, B, C, DRB1 and DQB1; roughly 510 for DQA1; 606 for DPA1; and around 490 for DPB1. An early release that covered several hundred HLA-typed donors contained about 300 gigabases of sequencing data and 85 million to 100 million unique TCR sequences. To predict cytomegalovirus infection status, the study combined high-throughput TCR immunosequencing, statistical association of individual TCRs with disease status, and machine learning. Alongside the repertoire data, information on donor age, sex, ethnicity and CMV serostatus was compiled. Every repertoire in the discovery cohort had been generated on one and the same sequencing platform. Genome-wide SNP genotypes for about 55% of the 666 donors were used in a later genetic analysis, which treated that subset as a discovery cohort. Among around 400 genotyped donors of the cohort, an average of roughly 230,000 unique TCR beta nucleotide sequences was sequenced per donor, of which 15% to 20% were non-productive. Rather than using new phenotypic data, the later analysis identified candidate immune exposures from TCR beta sequences and from how often those sequences occurred across donors.

Here is what the overall study found, with its caveats: Because counts were too low, seventeen rarely observed V segments, including chromosome 9 orphons, were excluded from the earlier analysis of 587 of the donors. Because some donors lacked HLA typing at each locus, the association tests relied only on the typed subset. In a later analysis, HLA-associated TCR beta chains showed more clonal expansion and lower generation probabilities than non-associated chains that were equally common. When HLA alleles, especially DR and DQ, strongly co-occurred, TCR associations were difficult to assign to individual alleles. A later genetic analysis reported fewer N-insertions in productive TCRs among donors in an Asian-associated ancestry cluster than the roughly 700-donor mean. Some IMGT-functional V segments, including TRBV6-2 and TRBV6-3, could not be told apart with the 87-base-pair reads, so those segments were excluded. In a later analysis, 16,951 TCR beta sequences were associated with specific HLA alleles at a false discovery rate of 0.05. The only immune exposure information available for the cohort was CMV serostatus. According to the authors, the approach could potentially be generalized to other disease states and immunological phenotypes. Linkage disequilibrium might explain the correlated functional status among segregating V segments, but an unknown experimental factor could not be ruled out. A cluster of highly shared sequence variants was judged likely to represent a technical artifact of the sequencing pipeline. V-gene and J-gene trimming of TCR beta chains was associated with a missense DCLRE1C variant in a later genetic analysis, and the association was replicated in an independent cohort. In an earlier analysis of approximately 600 of the donors, most TCR beta V segments were observed in productive rearrangements about 87% or about 30% of the time, broadly matching IMGT annotations. A few of the identified cytomegalovirus-associated TCR beta chains were confirmed in vitro to be specific for cytomegalovirus antigens. The study gave a list of some 150 TCR beta chains associated with cytomegalovirus. In both the original and validation cohorts, the classifier was reported to diagnose cytomegalovirus status with high specificity and sensitivity. A later analysis found that most CMV-associated TCR beta chains appeared HLA-restricted, with HLA associations seemingly driven largely by CMV exposure. A further reported finding was that TCR beta sequences accurately predicted the HLA-A and HLA-B alleles for most subjects in the first cohort. A later analysis reported that several top co-occurrence clusters appeared linked to parvovirus B19, influenza, CMV and Epstein-Barr virus. While some public TCRs were present in many individuals, most TCR sequences turned up only very rarely across donors. In a later analysis, the rate of TCR association differed among HLA loci, with DRB1 alleles having the most associated TCRs and HLA-C alleles having the fewest. Only TCR beta chains were sequenced in this cohort, and the absence of alpha or paired-chain data limited detectable features. Sequencing depth was assumed to be roughly uniform across donors in the presence/absence analyses, though that assumption may not hold.

The cohort consisted of 670 or so healthy bone marrow donors. Cohort members were all nominally healthy when sampled, although unrecorded immune exposures were likely present. The donor tested CMV seronegative, placing the donor among the 350 to 400 seronegative members of the cohort. Every donor gave a peripheral blood sample, and the peripheral blood mononuclear cells from that sample were used for TCR beta sequencing. Genomic DNA was extracted from the blood cell samples with the Qiagen DNeasy Blood Extraction Kit. The library came from the immunoSEQ multiplex PCR assay. A mixture of 60 forward primers for TCR Vbeta segments and 13 reverse primers for TCR Jbeta segments was used in the multiplex PCR. Amplification of the CDR3 region of rearranged TCR beta genes was performed with a multiplex PCR assay on genomic DNA. On the Illumina HiSeq System, the amplified TCR beta libraries were sequenced as 87-base-pair reads. The paper's processing steps were these. A later analysis tallied tens of millions of unique TCR beta chains across the 600 to 700 repertoires, and 10 million to 11 million of those chains were shared by two or more donors. A nearest-neighbor algorithm error-corrected the raw reads and collapsed the reads into unique sequences, merging closely related sequences to remove PCR and sequencing errors. Alignment of CDR3 sequences to IMGT reference sequences was used to assign V, D and J gene segments. For a sequence to be retained, a match of at least six nucleotides to both a V gene segment and a J gene segment was required. A rearrangement counted as productive if the CDR3 had no stop codons and remained in frame with V and J, and every other rearrangement counted as non-productive. Following IMGT convention, CDR3 was defined as the stretch from the second conserved V-encoded cysteine to the conserved J-encoded phenylalanine. The earlier analysis of roughly 590 of the donors excluded any sequence lacking an unambiguous match to a single V gene segment. An earlier analysis of 450 to 650 of the donors called V segments functional above 56.7% productive rearrangements and segregating when the between-donor standard deviation exceeded 5%. A statistical classification framework was developed to diagnose cytomegalovirus status using the catalog of TCR beta chain sequences. In a later analysis, TCR nucleotide sequences were compared against IMGT/GENE-DB human TR gene sequences so that V and J genes could be assigned. Using the TCRdist pipeline, a later analysis assigned CDR3 sequences along with most-parsimonious VDJ recombination scenarios. In a later analysis, each TCR beta chain was defined by its CDR3 amino acid sequence together with its V-gene family, and reads without a unique V-gene family were excluded. To address suspected cross-contamination and a sequencing artifact, a later analysis removed roughly 580 highly shared, low-generation-probability nucleotide sequences. In a later analysis, a clonal expansion index was calculated for each public chain from normalized within-repertoire ranks of inferred template counts. In a later analysis, generation probabilities were computed with a VDJ recombination model fitted to out-of-frame rearrangements, and the resulting probabilities were checked against IGoR. In a later analysis, hypergeometric tests were used to score TCR-TCR, TCR-HLA and TCR-CMV co-occurrence, with a repertoire-size bias correction applied to TCR pairs. In a later analysis, false discovery rates were estimated by permuting HLA or CMV assignments 20 times. In a later analysis, co-occurring TCRs were grouped with DBSCAN, and TCRdist sequence similarity was added when clustering was performed within HLA-allele-positive subsets. Repertoires with fewer than 30,000 or more than 120,000 public chains were left out of co-occurrence clustering, as were about 5 repertoires with anomalous nucleotide sharing. TCRdb took over this immuneACCESS table, retaining in-frame rearrangements with V and J assigned. Such tables are incomplete; in checked studies, under half of the missing clones stem from an unresolved V gene, and the remainder is unexplained. V and J calls and clone size are given by that table; D and trimming were obtained from the DNA. The sample table contains over 200,000 clones; only one count was recorded for around 80% of them. 3.8% of the sample is taken by the ten largest.

Spanning cysteine to phenylalanine, the CDR3 consists of 16 amino acids. Only the CDR3 region is kept as DNA, spanning 48 bases read in frame from base 1. The germline V gene provides CDR1 SGHRS and CDR2 YFSETQ. Trimming accounts for 3 bases at V and 11 bases at J, while the number of junction bases matched to no gene is 16. Points on this clone: Its antigen has not been determined. No base quality information exists; no much larger clone differs at one position.

The rearranged segments are TRBV5-1 and TRBJ2-4; 8 central bases correspond to TRBD1. Sequencing input: PBMCs. The clonotype comes from a male donor in good health and CMV-seronegative. The DNA sequence follows: TGCGCCAGCAGCTCCCGGCCCCGGACAGGGCCGAACCTTCAGTACTTC. It specifies CASSSRPRTGPNLQYF.